This is a list of T cell receptor beta chains from one sample in a study of blood T cell repertoires in COVID-19. TCRdb keeps only in-frame clones here, not all; method: immunoSEQ multiplex PCR. The table lists fewer than 600,000 clones, 85% to 90% of them singletons. The sequenced sample consisted of peripheral blood. The receptors were sampled from a man between 18 and 35 years old with COVID-19, enrolled during active disease. Both conserved end residues are part of each CDR3. D genes are given only for firm matches. Clone size is given for some rows only: seen once, a few or many times, or a class if the clone is expanded.

>-|TRBV6-2/TRBV6-3|TRBD2|TRBJ2-2|13
CASSWGGTGELFF
TGTGCCAGCAGTTGGGGGGGCACCGGGGAGCTGTTTTTT
>once|TRBV5-4|TRBD1|TRBJ2-5|14
CASSPRGYQETQYF
TGTGCCAGCAGCCCCAGGGGGTACCAAGAGACCCAGTACTTC
>-|TRBV12-3/TRBV12-4|-|TRBJ1-5|13
CASSLGGDQPQHF
TGTGCCAGCAGTCTCGGGGGGGATCAGCCCCAGCATTTT
>-|TRBV7-8|-|TRBJ1-1|16
CASSSEQVPRSTEAFF
TGTGCCAGCAGCAGTGAACAGGTACCAAGGAGTACTGAAGCTTTCTTT
>few|TRBV30|-|TRBJ1-1|14
CAWSEGHLRTEAFF
TGTGCCTGGAGTGAAGGACACTTACGCACTGAAGCTTTCTTT
>-|TRBV7-6|-|TRBJ2-5|16
CASSYGVRASGETQYF
TGTGCCAGCAGCTATGGGGTGCGGGCGAGCGGGGAGACCCAGTACTTC
>once|TRBV5-6|TRBD1|TRBJ2-3|17
CASSATPGQGLPDTQYF
TGTGCCAGCAGCGCAACCCCGGGACAGGGGTTACCAGATACGCAGTATTTT
>-|TRBV4-1|-|TRBJ2-2|15
CASSRGDPNTGELFF
TGCGCCAGCAGCCGGGGGGACCCGAACACCGGGGAGCTGTTTTTT
>-|TRBV7-9|TRBD1|TRBJ1-5|13
CASSQGGDQPQHF
TGTGCCAGCAGCCAGGGGGGCGATCAGCCCCAGCATTTT
>-|TRBV6-5|TRBD2|TRBJ2-5|14
CASTNGGALETQYF
TGTGCCAGCACCAACGGGGGGGCCTTAGAGACCCAGTACTTC
>-|TRBV4-2|TRBD1|TRBJ2-7|16
CATSTTTGVRSYEQYF
TGTGCCACAAGCACTACGACAGGGGTACGCTCCTACGAGCAGTACTTC
>-|TRBV5-1|TRBD1|TRBJ1-2|18
CASSLEGQGFRLNYGYTF
TGCGCCAGCAGCTTGGAGGGACAGGGGTTTCGACTTAACTATGGCTACACCTTC
>-|TRBV27|-|TRBJ2-6|16
CASSLQIISGANVLTF
TGTGCCAGCAGTTTGCAGATTATCTCTGGGGCCAACGTCCTGACTTTC
>-|TRBV24-1|TRBD1|TRBJ2-1|14
CATSDPQGTFEQFF
TGTGCCACCAGTGATCCACAGGGGACCTTTGAGCAGTTCTTC
>once|TRBV29-1|-|TRBJ1-2|17
CSVDRGAQGVIFGGYTF
TGCAGCGTTGACCGTGGGGCACAGGGAGTCATCTTCGGTGGCTACACCTTC
>-|TRBV5-1|TRBD2|TRBJ2-1|15
CASSNAGTSPSEQFF
TGCGCCAGCAGCAACGCCGGGACTAGCCCCAGTGAGCAGTTCTTC
>-|TRBV6-5|TRBD2|TRBJ2-1|15
CASRPSGRGNNEQFF
TGTGCCAGCAGACCTTCAGGGAGGGGCAACAATGAGCAGTTCTTC